One T cell receptor (beta chain) is described in this entry. The antigen is undetermined. The entry originates in a study of vaccination effects on CD4 cells after COVID-19. Following an approximately eleven-day culture, CD4+ T cells were purified. Generated by immunoSEQ multiplex PCR, the TCRdb table keeps only in-frame clones and is missing some. This sample has 20,000 to 25,000 clones, with nearly 75% found just once. Trimming removed 3 bases from V and 2 bases from J; junction bases left unmatched: 7. The CDR3 runs 16 residues. Germline V lookup: CDR1 SEHNR, CDR2 FQNEAQ (reference sequence). This TCR came from a human donor who received a COVID-19 vaccine. The V call is TRBV7-9, the J call TRBJ2-1, with TRBD1 matching 7 bases. Sequences were derived from CD4+ T cells from PBMCs cultured without peptide, sampled before COVID-19 vaccination. The CDR3 protein is CASSLMITGAYNEQFF. CDR3 coding DNA: TGTGCCAGCAGCTTGATGATCACAGGGGCCTACAATGAGCAGTTCTTC.